The 18 T cell receptor beta chains below come from one sample, sequenced in a study of blood T cell repertoires in COVID-19. Method: immunoSEQ multiplex PCR; TCRdb's copy keeps in-frame clones and lacks some. The sample includes roughly 300,000 clones, roughly 83% of them seen just once. The sequenced sample was peripheral blood. These receptors came from a human donor with COVID-19, enrolled during active disease. The donor label of this sample is uncertain.

J is TRBJ1-5 and V is TRBV7-2; unclear D gene. The CDR3 is 12 amino acids. Germline V gene data show CDR1 as SGHTA and CDR2 as FQGNSA. Trimming left V 5 bases short and J 7 bases short, with 9 bases between. The CDR3 bases are TGTGCCAGCAGCGTCTCAGGCCAGCCCCAGCATTTT. Its protein is CASSVSGQPQHF.

This clone was picked up a small number of times. This chain joins TRBV5-4 and TRBJ1-3; D remains unclear. Trimming removed 2 bases at V and 3 bases at J, with 12 bases between. The CDR3 is made up of 15 amino acids. Germline CDR1 reads SGHNT; CDR2 reads YYREEE (reference sequence). The CDR3 reads CASSLQSSFGNTIYF. The CDR3 DNA sequence: TGTGCCAGCAGCTTACAGTCATCTTTTGGAAACACCATATATTTT.

This clone was counted once. The rearrangement uses TRBV12-3 or TRBV12-4 and TRBJ2-7; TRBD1 is a possible D gene (5 bases). Trimming left V 6 bases short and J 4 bases short, with 7 bases between. The CDR3 runs to 11 residues. DNA for the CDR3: TGTGCCAGCAGGAAGGGGTACGAGCAGTACTTC. Amino acid sequence: CASRKGYEQYF.

CDR3 nucleotide sequence: TGCGCCAGCAGGGGCTTCCGGGACGGGGGCTACGAGCAGTACTTC. Encoded protein: CASRGFRDGGYEQYF. The chain has TRBV5-1 and TRBJ2-7; D might be TRBD2 (6 bases). The CDR3 spans 15 residues. Per germline, CDR1 SGHRS and CDR2 YFSETQ. The V and J ends lost 5 bases and 3 bases respectively, with 18 bases between them.

The chain has TRBV11-2 and TRBJ1-4, with 9 bases fitting TRBD1. There are 15 residues in the CDR3. J gave up 5 bases and V 4 bases, and 5 bases lay outside the gene matches. Germline V gene data show CDR1 as SGHAT and CDR2 as FQNNGV. The CDR3 coding sequence is TGTGCCAGCAGCTCAACGACAGGGGGAAATGAAAAACTGTTTTTT. It is translated as CASSSTTGGNEKLFF.

The V and J genes are TRBV2 and TRBJ2-2, with TRBD2 identical over 13 bases. Looked up from germline, CDR1 is SNHLY and CDR2 is FYNNEI. The junction had 4 bases not matched to a gene; V was cut back by 4 bases and J by 5 bases. CDR3 size: 16 residues. As DNA, the CDR3 is TGTGCCAGCAGTGCCGGACTAGCGGGGGCAACCGGGGAGCTGTTTTTT. This gives the protein CASSAGLAGATGELFF.

This clone was found many times. At one end the junction does not follow the germline gene, possibly because of a read error. The chain links TRBV7-7 to TRBJ1-3; D gene unclear. Germline lookup yields CDR1 SSHAT and CDR2 FNYEAQ (reference sequence). The CDR3 sequence is 13 residues long. The DNA for the CDR3 is TGTGCTAGCAGTCTAGAAAGGGGAAACACCATATATTTT. Its protein product is CASSLERGNTIYF.

This clone was seen only once. This chain uses TRBV28 with TRBJ1-5; maybe TRBD1 (6 bases). This CDR3 contains 16 residues. V lost 3 bases and J lost 1, with 13 bases in between. Germline assignment: CDR1 MDHEN and CDR2 SYDVKM. Here the CDR3 DNA reads TGTGCCAGCAGTTTGGAGGTGGGACACAGCAATCAGCCCCAGCATTTT. Residues: CASSLEVGHSNQPQHF.

The V gene is TRBV12-3 or TRBV12-4, the J gene TRBJ1-2; 9 bases fit TRBD1. V lost 7 bases to trimming and J lost 4 bases; unmatched junction nucleotides: 4. The CDR3 totals 13 residues. The CDR3 here is CASTSTGGYGYTF. Written as DNA, the CDR3 is TGTGCCAGCACCTCGACAGGGGGCTATGGCTACACCTTC.

This clone was recorded only once. The chain joins TRBV4-3 to TRBJ1-1; D is uncertain. V lost 0 bases and J 0 bases, leaving 20 bases between the germline ends. Germline values: CDR1 LGHNA, CDR2 YSLEER. The CDR3 length is 19 residues. DNA of the CDR3: TGCGCCAGCAGCCAAGATCTGATCAGAGTTAGCTTCGTGAACACTGAAGCTTTCTTT. Protein product: CASSQDLIRVSFVNTEAFF.

CDR3 sequence: CASSEPKDSLVGELFF. The DNA of the CDR3 is TGTGCCAGCAGTGAACCTAAGGACAGTCTGGTCGGGGAGCTGTTTTTT. The chain couples TRBV25-1 to TRBJ2-2, with D possibly TRBD1 on 6 matching bases. CDR1 MGHDK and CDR2 SYGVNS come from the germline V gene. Trimming removed 2 bases at V and 7 bases at J, with 17 bases between. The CDR3 runs to 16 residues.

The chain carries TRBV5-6 and TRBJ2-3; 7 nucleotides align to TRBD1. J gave up 4 bases and V 0 bases, and 5 bases lay outside the gene matches. The CDR3 covers 15 residues. Germline lookup yields CDR1 SGHDT and CDR2 YYEEEE. The CDR3 sequence is CASSLGGTASDTQYF. CDR3 in DNA: TGTGCCAGCAGCTTGGGTGGGACAGCCTCAGATACGCAGTATTTT.

In DNA, the CDR3 is TGTGCCAGTAGCTCCACAGACAGACAAGAGACCCAGTACTTC. Residues: CASSSTDRQETQYF. The chain couples TRBV19 to TRBJ2-5, with a possible D match to TRBD1 (5 bases). Trimming took off 6 bases at V and 2 bases at J, with 13 bases between the two ends. Germline loops: CDR1 LNHDA, CDR2 SQIVND (reference sequence). CDR3 size: 14 residues. The whole variable domain, remainder taken from reference TRBV19 and TRBJ2-5, is DGGITQSPKYLFRKEGQNVTLSCEQNLNHDAMYWYRQDPGQGLRLIYYSQIVNDFQKGDIAEGYSVSREKKESFPLTVTSAQKNPTAFYLCASSSTDRQETQYFGPGTRLLVL.

This chain uses TRBV5-5 with TRBJ1-2; a possible D gene is TRBD1 (5 bases). Germline V lookup: CDR1 SGHKS, CDR2 YYEKEE (reference sequence). The CDR3 has 16 residues. Trimming left V 0 bases short and J 8 bases short, with 20 bases between. The CDR3, as DNA: TGTGCCAGCAGCTTGGTCGGCAGGGTGGGGTTATTCGGCTACACCTTC. Translating gives CASSLVGRVGLFGYTF.

V usage is TRBV5-5 and J usage is TRBJ1-4; 8 nucleotides align to TRBD1. The germline CDR1 and CDR2 sequences are SGHKS and YYEKEE (reference sequence). V lost 1 base to trimming and J lost 8 bases; unmatched junction nucleotides: 4. CDR3 length equals 14 residues. The CDR3, as DNA: TGTGCCAGCAGCTTGTACCGGGACAGGGAAAAACTGTTTTTT. Amino acid sequence: CASSLYRDREKLFF.

The chain joins TRBV20-1 to TRBJ2-3; D is perhaps TRBD2 (6 bases). The V gene lost 3 bases and the J gene lost 2 bases, with 9 bases spanning the gap. CDR1 DFQATT and CDR2 SNEGSKA come from the germline V gene (reference sequence). CDR3 length equals 13 residues. CDR3: CSASTSYTDTQYF. The DNA for the CDR3 is TGCAGTGCTAGTACTAGCTACACAGATACGCAGTATTTT.

Points on this clone: Other DNA sequences from this sample encode an identical CDR3 as well. The chain couples TRBV5-1 to TRBJ2-1; 10 positions agree with TRBD1. From germline, CDR1 is SGHRS and CDR2 YFSETQ. The trim removed 3 bases at V and 7 bases at J, leaving 4 bases unmatched. The CDR3 consists of 14 residues. The CDR3 spells CASSWGTGDNEQFF. Here the CDR3 DNA reads TGCGCCAGCAGCTGGGGGACAGGGGATAATGAGCAGTTCTTC.

The CDR3 nucleotides are TGTGCCAGCAGCCAAGATCCAAGCGGAAGCCCTAACTATGGCTACACCTTC. Translating gives CASSQDPSGSPNYGYTF. This chain links TRBV3-1 (or the pseudogene TRBV3-2) with TRBJ1-2; D unclear. Trimming took off 0 bases at V and 0 bases at J, with 14 bases between the two ends. The germline CDR1 and CDR2 sequences are LGHDT and YNNKEL (reference sequence). This CDR3 contains 17 residues.